This T cell receptor beta chain derives from a study of blood T cell repertoires in COVID-19 (dated by TCRdb to the early 2020s). For context, the study as a whole: Samples from collaborators originated in the United States, Italy and Spain and spanned both the acute and convalescent phases of COVID-19. The prospective study material was composed of cDNA or gDNA derived from T cells, B-cell-depleted T cells, or PBMCs. The dataset comprised deeply sampled blood TCRbeta repertoires from subjects exposed to, actively infected with, or recovered from COVID-19. A freely available public database, intended as a resource for researchers studying the immune response to SARS-CoV-2, is where the repertoires were released. The samples were drawn from two sources: the first 160 participants of the ongoing ImmuneRACE study, and fewer than 1,500 subjects contributed by 6 global collaborators. The sample metadata nearly always contained a de-identified subject ID, COVID-19 status, age in years and sex. Where available, HLA class I and class II types were taken from metadata supplied by the sample provider and were not determined by assay-based typing.

Participants in the prospective study were enrolled through a virtual design, were aged about 18 to 100 years, and lived in under 25 United States geographic areas. To assign participants to cohorts, the prospective study relied on clinical history that participants themselves reported in a screening survey and a study questionnaire. ImmuneRACE Cohort 3 recovered participants were defined by two consecutive negative NP/OP PCR tests, healthcare professional clearance, or symptom resolution. Mobile phlebotomists in the prospective study collected whole blood, serum and a nasopharyngeal or oropharyngeal swab from every participant. Additional blood draws and questionnaires over an approximately two-month period could optionally be provided by prospective study participants. Before DNA extraction, blood samples from the prospective study were shipped at room temperature or frozen. About this clone itself: Its antigen is not yet known. There are no base qualities to consult, and no much larger clone falls within one base.

Study-wide findings and limitations: How much clinical and demographic metadata was included differed by source and by participant, and the metadata was provided uncurated.

Looking up the germline V gene yields CDR1 SNHLY and CDR2 FYNNEI. The CDR3 spans 16 residues, from the cysteine through the phenylalanine. CDR3 DNA is the only sequence kept; it has 48 bases, read in frame from the first base. Trimming takes 1 base off V and 1 base off J; junction bases not matched to a gene: 3. TCRbeta CDR3 regions were amplified from genomic DNA using the immunoSEQ Assay, a bias-controlled multiplex PCR. In the authors' own workflow: Nucleated cell counts per sample were estimated from amplification of reference gene primers within the assay. To quantify the absolute abundance of each unique TCRbeta CDR3 rearrangement, sequence reads were collapsed and filtered. Productive Simpson clonality was computed per sample as the square root of Simpson's diversity index over productive rearrangements. This is the immuneACCESS table as TCRdb keeps it, with only in-frame sequences that have V and J called. A part of the clones is gone; compared with another copy, unresolved V genes explain less than half, and the rest is unexplained. V, J and clone size were drawn from that table, and D and trimming were deduced from the DNA. The sample table holds approximately 440,000 clones, of which around 90% were seen once. The ten largest clones add up to less than 0.75% of the sample.

Sequences were obtained from PBMCs or T cells enriched from blood (not recorded which). The rearrangement combines TRBV2 with TRBJ2-3; 9 central bases correspond to TRBD2. This TCR derives from a man aged 18 to 29 who had recovered from COVID-19. This receptor has the CDR3 CASSEGIAGGTDTQYF. The DNA sequence reads TGTGCCAGCAGTGAAGGCATAGCGGGGGGCACAGATACGCAGTATTTT.